The TCR beta chain described here comes from a study of T cells in Graves' hyperthyroidism and ophthalmopathy (dated by TCRdb to between 2019 and 2020). Regarding the complete study: Peripheral blood was collected at initial diagnosis, before any treatment. To identify distinguishing TCR V-J signatures, a discovery cohort of 100 patients was used, comprising roughly 45 with Graves' ophthalmopathy and around 57 with stable Graves' hyperthyroidism. After blood sampling, hyperthyroidism patients were treated with methimazole at a starting dose of 30 mg daily, and ophthalmopathy patients were treated with high-dose intravenous methylprednisolone. According to the paper, TCR Vbeta CDR3 sequencing was carried out on about 140 peripheral blood samples, which came from 40 to 45 ophthalmopathy, 75 to 80 hyperthyroidism and roughly 17 progressor patients. Prospective prediction of ophthalmopathy was tested in an independent validation cohort consisting of 18 hyperthyroidism patients and 15 to 17 patients who later progressed to ophthalmopathy. The approximately 97 discovery patients were randomly divided into training and test sets at a 7:3 ratio. In addition, the study compared T-cell repertoires in thyroid tissue and in blood from over 5 Graves' hyperthyroidism patients. Results and caveats for the whole study, not just this receptor: In cross-validation, a model built on a 13 V-J signature told ophthalmopathy apart from stable hyperthyroidism with 85% to 90% sensitivity and approximately 81% specificity, and in testing the same model reached 80%/75%. In validation, the model predicted progression to ophthalmopathy with over 60% sensitivity and over 72% specificity, a median of around 6.6 months before onset. Most expanded thyroid clonotypes (frequency above 0.001) were also found in blood, which suggests that blood repertoires may mirror thyroid immune responses. No statistical method was used to fix the sample size in advance, and group allocation was not hidden from the investigators.

CDR1 and CDR2, looked up from the germline V gene (reference sequence), are DFQATT and SNEGSKA. The V end gives up 5 bases and the J end 5 bases, leaving 9 bases in the junction not matched to a gene. From the cysteine through the phenylalanine, the CDR3 covers 14 amino acids. The CDR3 DNA has 42 bases and is translated from base 1. In its sample, this clonotype was seen once. Its antigen is not yet known. Nothing much larger sits one base from this clone, and base qualities are not available. Resting on one read, the evidence is weak. The TCR beta CDR3 regions were amplified from RNA transcripts. For the first round of RT-PCR on the TCR CDR3, the HTBI primer set was used together with the Qiagen OneStep RT-PCR kit. The libraries were constructed in a second round of multiplex PCR and then size-selected and purified. Sequencing of the libraries was done on an Illumina HiSeq2000 using paired-end 100 bp reads. As for the authors' bioinformatics: SOAPnuke was used to process the raw data, throwing out any read that contained adapters or uncalled bases, had a mean Phred below 15, or lacked an exact constant-primer or identifier match. High-quality paired reads were merged using COPE v1.2.5, and each unique nucleotide sequence was defined as a clonotype. MiTCR v1.1 was used to align the clonotypes against IMGT TRBV, TRBD and TRBJ reference segments. The analysis was restricted to V-J combinations with a frequency above 0.0001, which together covered around 99% of the repertoires. The TCS score was defined as the ratio of F50 (clonal expansion) to E x V (chaos), calculated using BLOSUM62-based TCRdist between CDR3 peptides within each V-J. Welch's t-statistics and random forest reduced 514 V-J features to 10 to 15, which were used in a naive Bayes classifier (R e1071). TCRdb reran the public reads through fastp at Q25 and MiXCR, keeping productive beta chains. Rows are combined by CDR3 protein, so each entry shows the most common genes and DNA. TCRdb assigned the V and J calls; the authors' analysis was not used. The sample profile shows over 250,000 distinct CDR3 sequences; less than 30% of them were found once. Clones ranked in the top ten supply around 30% of the sample.

Hyperthyroidism patients were newly diagnosed, had a disease duration of under 2 months, and were aged 18 to 65 years. The study excluded patients with uncontrolled infections, other autoimmune diseases, pregnancy or lactation. Diagnoses were established on the basis of clinical symptoms, serum thyroxine and TRAb, thyroid ultrasound, and orbital computed tomography. For progressor patients, blood was drawn at the first diagnosis of hyperthyroidism, before any ophthalmopathy symptoms had appeared. Ficoll-Paque density gradient centrifugation was used to isolate PBMCs from about 10 ml of fresh peripheral blood. Progressor patients were defined as those initially diagnosed with Graves' hyperthyroidism in whom ophthalmopathy developed during follow-up. Total RNA was extracted using Trizol reagent, and RNA quality was assessed on an Agilent 2100 Bioanalyzer.

This TCR was recovered from a middle-aged man with Graves' hyperthyroidism that later progressed to Graves' ophthalmopathy. Sample: blood. The chain couples TRBV20-1 to TRBJ2-5; 9 nucleotides in the junction match TRBD2. CDR3 reads: CSAPTFSGSETQYF. The DNA sequence follows: TGCAGTGCTCCCACCTTTAGCGGGAGTGAGACCCAGTACTTC.